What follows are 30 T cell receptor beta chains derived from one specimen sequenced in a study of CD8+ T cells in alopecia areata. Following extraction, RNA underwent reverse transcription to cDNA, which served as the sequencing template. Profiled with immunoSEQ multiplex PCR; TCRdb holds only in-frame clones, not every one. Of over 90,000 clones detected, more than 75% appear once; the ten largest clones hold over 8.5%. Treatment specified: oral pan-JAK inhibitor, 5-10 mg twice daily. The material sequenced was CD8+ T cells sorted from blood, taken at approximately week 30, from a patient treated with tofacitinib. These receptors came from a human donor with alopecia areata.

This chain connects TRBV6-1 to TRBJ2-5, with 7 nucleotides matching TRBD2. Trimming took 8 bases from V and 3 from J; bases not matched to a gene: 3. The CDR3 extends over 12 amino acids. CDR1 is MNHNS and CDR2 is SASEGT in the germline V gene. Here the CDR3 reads CASGRAEETQYF. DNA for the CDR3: TGTGCCAGCGGGAGGGCCGAAGAGACCCAGTACTTC.

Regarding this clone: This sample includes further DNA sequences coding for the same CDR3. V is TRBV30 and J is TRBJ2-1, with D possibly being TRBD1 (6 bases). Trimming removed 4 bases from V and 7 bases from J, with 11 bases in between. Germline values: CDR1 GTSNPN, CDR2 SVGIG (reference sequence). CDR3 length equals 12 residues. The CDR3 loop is CAWTSDSNEQFF. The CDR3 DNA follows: TGTGCCTGGACCTCGGACAGTAATGAGCAGTTCTTC.

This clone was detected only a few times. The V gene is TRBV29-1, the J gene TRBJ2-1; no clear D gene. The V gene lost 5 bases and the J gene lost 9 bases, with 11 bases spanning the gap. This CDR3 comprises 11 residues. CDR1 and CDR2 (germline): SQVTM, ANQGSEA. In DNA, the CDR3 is TGCAGCGTTTCAATTGGGCCTGAGCAGTTCTTC. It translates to CSVSIGPEQFF.

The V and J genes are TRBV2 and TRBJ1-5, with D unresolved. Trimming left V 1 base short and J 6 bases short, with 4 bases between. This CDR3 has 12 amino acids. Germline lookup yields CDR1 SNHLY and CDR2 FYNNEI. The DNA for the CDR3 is TGTGCCAGCAGTGAAGGTGTTCAGCCCCAGCATTTT. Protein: CASSEGVQPQHF.

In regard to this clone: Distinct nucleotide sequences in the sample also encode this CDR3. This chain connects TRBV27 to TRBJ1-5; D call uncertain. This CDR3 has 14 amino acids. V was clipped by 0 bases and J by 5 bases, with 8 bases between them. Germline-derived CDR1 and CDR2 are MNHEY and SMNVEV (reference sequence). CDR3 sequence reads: CASSLSSGDQPQHF. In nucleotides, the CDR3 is TGTGCCAGCAGTTTATCATCCGGGGATCAGCCCCAGCATTTT.

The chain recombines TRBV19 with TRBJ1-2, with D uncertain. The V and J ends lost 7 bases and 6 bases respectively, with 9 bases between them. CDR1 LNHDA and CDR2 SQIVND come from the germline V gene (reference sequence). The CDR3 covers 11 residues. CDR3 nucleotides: TGTGCCAGTATGGCGGGGAATGGCTACACCTTC. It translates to CASMAGNGYTF.

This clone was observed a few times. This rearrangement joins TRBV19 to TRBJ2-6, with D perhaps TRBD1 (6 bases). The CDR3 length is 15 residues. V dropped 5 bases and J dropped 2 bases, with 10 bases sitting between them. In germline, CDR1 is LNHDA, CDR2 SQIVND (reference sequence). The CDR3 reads CASSPTGTGANVLTF. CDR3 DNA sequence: TGTGCCAGTAGTCCCACAGGGACTGGGGCCAACGTCCTGACTTTC.

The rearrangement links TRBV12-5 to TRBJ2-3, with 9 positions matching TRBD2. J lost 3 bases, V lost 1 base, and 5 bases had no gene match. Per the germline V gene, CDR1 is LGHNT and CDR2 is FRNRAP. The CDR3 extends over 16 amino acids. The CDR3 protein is CASGLALAGVTDTQYF. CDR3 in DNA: TGTGCTAGTGGTTTGGCCTTAGCGGGAGTGACAGATACGCAGTATTTT.

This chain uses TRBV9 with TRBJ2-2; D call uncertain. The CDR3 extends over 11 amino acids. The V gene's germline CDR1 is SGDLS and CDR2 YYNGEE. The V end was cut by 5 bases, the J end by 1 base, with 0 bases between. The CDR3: CASRNTGELFF. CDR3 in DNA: TGTGCCAGCAGGAACACCGGGGAGCTGTTTTTT.

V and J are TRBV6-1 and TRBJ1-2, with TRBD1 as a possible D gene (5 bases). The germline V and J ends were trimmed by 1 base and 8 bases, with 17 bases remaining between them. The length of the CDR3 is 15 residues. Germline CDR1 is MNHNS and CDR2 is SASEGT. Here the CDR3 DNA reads TGTGCCAGCAGTGAAGGAACAGGATCACCCTGGGGCTACACCTTC. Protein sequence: CASSEGTGSPWGYTF.

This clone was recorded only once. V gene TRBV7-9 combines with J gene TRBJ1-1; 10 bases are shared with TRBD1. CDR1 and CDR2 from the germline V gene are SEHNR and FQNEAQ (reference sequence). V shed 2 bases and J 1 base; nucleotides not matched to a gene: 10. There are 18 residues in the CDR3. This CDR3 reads CASSLRDRGHSPNTEAFF. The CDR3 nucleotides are TGTGCCAGCAGCTTACGCGACAGGGGGCACTCGCCGAACACTGAAGCTTTCTTT. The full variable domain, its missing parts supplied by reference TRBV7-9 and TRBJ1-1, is DTGVSQNPRHKITKRGQNVTFRCDPISEHNRLYWYRQTLGQGPEFLTYFQNEAQLEKSRLLSDRFSAERPKGSFSTLEIQRTEQGDSAMYLCASSLRDRGHSPNTEAFFGQGTRLTVV.

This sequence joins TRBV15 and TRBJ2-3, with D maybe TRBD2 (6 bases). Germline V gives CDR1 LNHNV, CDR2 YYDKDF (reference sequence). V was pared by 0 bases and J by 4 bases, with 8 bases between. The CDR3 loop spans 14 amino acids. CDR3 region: CATSRERGADTQYF. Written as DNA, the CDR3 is TGTGCCACCAGCAGAGAGCGCGGGGCAGATACGCAGTATTTT.

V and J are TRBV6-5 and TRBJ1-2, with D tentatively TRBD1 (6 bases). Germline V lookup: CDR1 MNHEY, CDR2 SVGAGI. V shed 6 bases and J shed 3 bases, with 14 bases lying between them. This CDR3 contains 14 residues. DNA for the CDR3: TGTGCCAGCAGCCAGGGGCAGGCGCACTATGGCTACACCTTC. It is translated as CASSQGQAHYGYTF.

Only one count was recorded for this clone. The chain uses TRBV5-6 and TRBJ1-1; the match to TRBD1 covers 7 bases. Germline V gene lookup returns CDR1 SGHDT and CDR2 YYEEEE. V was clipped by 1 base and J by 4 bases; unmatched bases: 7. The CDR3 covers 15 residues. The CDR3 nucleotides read TGTGCCAGCAGCTTGTGGGGAGGGGGCGGCACTGAAGCTTTCTTT. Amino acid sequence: CASSLWGGGGTEAFF.

For the CDR3, the DNA is TGTGCCAGCAGCCACCGAGTCAGGGGGCCAGGCACAGATACGCAGTATTTT. Encoded protein: CASSHRVRGPGTDTQYF. The chain joins TRBV7-9 to TRBJ2-3; 8 nucleotides agree with TRBD1. V trimming: 5 bases; J trimming: 1 base; junction bases outside the gene matches: 11. The germline CDR1 and CDR2 sequences are SEHNR and FQNEAQ (reference sequence). This CDR3 has 17 residues.

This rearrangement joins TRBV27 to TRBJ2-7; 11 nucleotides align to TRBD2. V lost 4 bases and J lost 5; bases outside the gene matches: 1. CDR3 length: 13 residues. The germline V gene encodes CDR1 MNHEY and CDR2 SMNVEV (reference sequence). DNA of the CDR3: TGTGCCAGCAGTTCGGGACTAGCGGACGAGCAGTACTTC. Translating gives CASSSGLADEQYF.

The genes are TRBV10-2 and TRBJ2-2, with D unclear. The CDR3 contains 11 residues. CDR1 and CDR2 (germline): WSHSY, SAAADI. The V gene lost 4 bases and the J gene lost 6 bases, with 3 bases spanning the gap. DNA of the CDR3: TGCGCCAGCAGTGTATCCGGGGAGCTGTTTTTT. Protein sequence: CASSVSGELFF.

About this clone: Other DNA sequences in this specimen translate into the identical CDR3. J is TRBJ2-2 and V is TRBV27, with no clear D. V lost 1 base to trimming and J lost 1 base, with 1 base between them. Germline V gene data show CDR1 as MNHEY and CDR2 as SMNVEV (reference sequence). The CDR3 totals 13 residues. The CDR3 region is CASSLLNTGELFF. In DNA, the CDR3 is TGTGCCAGCAGTTTATTGAACACCGGGGAGCTGTTTTTT.

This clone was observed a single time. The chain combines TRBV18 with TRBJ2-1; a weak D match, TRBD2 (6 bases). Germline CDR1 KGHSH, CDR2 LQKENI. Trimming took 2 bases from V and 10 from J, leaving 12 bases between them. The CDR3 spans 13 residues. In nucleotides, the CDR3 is TGTGCCAGCTCACCAGAGGGGCGGGACGAGCAGTTCTTC. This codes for CASSPEGRDEQFF.

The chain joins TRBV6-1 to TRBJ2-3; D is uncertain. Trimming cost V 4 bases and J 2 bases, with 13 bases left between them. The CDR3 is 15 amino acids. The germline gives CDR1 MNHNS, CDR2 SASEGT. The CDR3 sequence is CASSVTIKYTDTQYF. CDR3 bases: TGTGCCAGCAGTGTGACAATCAAGTACACAGATACGCAGTATTTT.

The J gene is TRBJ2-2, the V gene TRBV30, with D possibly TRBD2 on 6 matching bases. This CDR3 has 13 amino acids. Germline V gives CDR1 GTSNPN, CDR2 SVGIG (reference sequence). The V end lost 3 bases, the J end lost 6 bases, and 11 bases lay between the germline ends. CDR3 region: CAWSLGGAGELFF. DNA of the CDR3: TGTGCCTGGAGCCTGGGGGGTGCCGGGGAGCTGTTTTTT.

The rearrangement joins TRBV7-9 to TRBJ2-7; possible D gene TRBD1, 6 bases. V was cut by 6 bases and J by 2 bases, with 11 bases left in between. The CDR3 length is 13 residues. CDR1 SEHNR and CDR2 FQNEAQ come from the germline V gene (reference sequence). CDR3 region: CASSSRTAYEQYF. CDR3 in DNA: TGTGCCAGCAGTTCTAGGACAGCCTACGAGCAGTACTTC.

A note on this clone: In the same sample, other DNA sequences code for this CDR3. The CDR3 nucleotides read TGCGCCAGCAGCCAGGGACTAGCGGGGGAGCAGTTCTTC. Amino acid sequence: CASSQGLAGEQFF. The chain links TRBV4-1 to TRBJ2-1, with 13 bases fitting TRBD2. The CDR3 runs to 13 residues. With 3 bases clipped from V and 10 bases from J, the junction kept 0 bases outside the gene matches. Germline V gene lookup returns CDR1 MGHRA and CDR2 YSYEKL.

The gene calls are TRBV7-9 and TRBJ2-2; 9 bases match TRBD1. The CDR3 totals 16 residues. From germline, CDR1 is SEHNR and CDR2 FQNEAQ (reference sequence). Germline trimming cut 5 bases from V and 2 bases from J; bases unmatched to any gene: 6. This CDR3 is CASSPQDRGNTGELFF. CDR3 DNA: TGTGCCAGCAGCCCCCAGGACAGGGGTAACACCGGGGAGCTGTTTTTT.

The CDR3 region has the DNA TGTGCCAGCAGCCCGACGACTAGCGGGAATTTAGATACGCAGTATTTT. Protein product: CASSPTTSGNLDTQYF. The rearrangement joins TRBV7-6 to TRBJ2-3, with 11 bases identical to TRBD2. J lost 5 bases, V lost 5 bases, and 9 bases had no gene match. This CDR3 is built from 16 residues. Germline CDR1 is SGHVS and CDR2 is FNYEAQ. Full variable domain (rest looked up from reference TRBV7-6 and TRBJ2-3): GAGVSQSPRYKVTKRGQDVALRCDPISGHVSLYWYRQALGQGPEFLTYFNYEAQQDKSGLPNDRFSAERPEGSISTLTIQRTEQRDSAMYRCASSPTTSGNLDTQYFGPGTRLTVL.

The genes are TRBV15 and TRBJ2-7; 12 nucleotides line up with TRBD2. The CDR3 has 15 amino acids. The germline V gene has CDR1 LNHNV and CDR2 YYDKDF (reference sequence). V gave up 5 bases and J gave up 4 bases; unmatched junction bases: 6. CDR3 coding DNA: TGTGCCACCAGCTTACCGACTAGCGGGAGTTACGAGCAGTACTTC. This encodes CATSLPTSGSYEQYF.

Here the CDR3 DNA reads TGTGCCAGCAGCTTAGCGGCTGGACAGGGCGCTGCGGGTGAGCAGTTCTTC. Its protein is CASSLAAGQGAAGEQFF. V gene TRBV7-2 combines with J gene TRBJ2-1; 8 bases are a match to TRBD1. Germline V gene sequence: CDR1 SGHTA, CDR2 FQGNSA. CDR3 length equals 17 residues. The V and J ends lost 0 bases and 9 bases, in that order; junction bases with no gene match: 13. Together with reference TRBV7-2 and TRBJ2-1, the CDR3 gives the full variable domain: GAGVSQSPSNKVTEKGKDVELRCDPISGHTALYWYRQSLGQGLEFLIYFQGNSAPDKSGLPSDRFSAERTGGSVSTLTIQRTQQEDSAVYLCASSLAAGQGAAGEQFFGPGTRLTVL.

The CDR3 is CAIRTSTSSYNEQFF. CDR3 DNA: TGTGCCATCAGGACTAGCACCTCCTCCTACAATGAGCAGTTCTTC. V usage is TRBV10-3 and J usage is TRBJ2-1; 7 bases line up with TRBD2. CDR3 size: 15 residues. The ends lost 6 bases at V and 0 bases at J; junction bases unmatched: 5. Germline CDR1 is ENHRY and CDR2 is SYGVKD.

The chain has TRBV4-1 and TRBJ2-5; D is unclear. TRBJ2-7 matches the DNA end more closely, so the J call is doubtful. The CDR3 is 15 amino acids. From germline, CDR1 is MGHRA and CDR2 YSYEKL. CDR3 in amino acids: CASSQDVLLGYEQYF. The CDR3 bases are TGCGCCAGCAGCCAAGACGTACTTTTGGGCTACGAGCAGTACTTC.

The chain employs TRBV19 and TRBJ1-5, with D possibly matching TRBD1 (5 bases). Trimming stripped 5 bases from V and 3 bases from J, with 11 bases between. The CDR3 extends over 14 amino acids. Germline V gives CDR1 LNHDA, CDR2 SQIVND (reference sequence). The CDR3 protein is CASSYRGSNQPQHF. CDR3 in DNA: TGTGCCAGTAGTTATAGGGGTTCCAATCAGCCCCAGCATTTT.